This T cell receptor (beta chain) was captured by sequencing in a study of PD-1 blockade in mismatch repair-deficient tumors. Germline V gene sequence: CDR1 SEHNR, CDR2 FQNEAQ (reference sequence). There are 13 residues in the CDR3. V dropped 5 bases and J dropped 5 bases, with 12 bases sitting between them. The table came from immunoSEQ multiplex PCR; TCRdb's copy has only in-frame clones and leaves some out. The sample holds under 95,000 clones, about 82% seen once. This clone showed up just once. The genes are TRBV7-9 and TRBJ2-5, with D possibly being TRBD1 (6 bases). The sample consisted of peripheral blood, taken 44 weeks after starting pembrolizumab. This clonotype originated in an adult with mismatch repair-deficient cancer. This CDR3 reads CASSAQGRETQYF. The CDR3 DNA is TGTGCCAGCAGCGCACAGGGACGGGAGACCCAGTACTTC.